These 31 T cell receptor beta chains share one sample of origin, sequenced in a study of cytomegalovirus exposure and HLA in healthy donors (dated by TCRdb to 2016 to 2017). Libraries came from the immunoSEQ multiplex PCR assay. For the multiplex PCR, a mixture combining 60 forward primers for TCR Vbeta segments and 13 reverse primers for TCR Jbeta segments was used. TCRdb provides this immuneACCESS table in a form limited to in-frame rearrangements. Some clones are lacking; in checked studies, under half of them reflect an unresolved V gene, and why the rest are absent is not known. The sample table records around 160,000 clones; around 84% of these occur just once. The ten biggest clones cover 7.5% to 9% of the sample. The sequencing sample was made of PBMCs. Receptors originate from a male donor in good health and CMV-seropositive.

This rearrangement joins TRBV28 to TRBJ2-7; D is perhaps TRBD1 (5 bases). Trimming took 11 bases from V and 7 from J, leaving 18 bases between them. The CDR3 contains 12 residues. CDR1 and CDR2 (germline): MDHEN, SYDVKM. The CDR3 sequence is CAGGAALGEQYF. In nucleotides, the CDR3 is TGTGCCGGTGGGGCCGCTCTTGGAGAGCAGTACTTC.

The rearrangement uses TRBV29-1 and TRBJ2-7; 8 bases align to TRBD1. This CDR3 has 16 amino acids. Germline V gene data show CDR1 as SQVTM and CDR2 as ANQGSEA. The V and J ends lost 0 bases and 1 base, in that order; junction bases with no gene match: 8. In nucleotides, the CDR3 is TGCAGCGTTGAAGATTGGCAGACAGGGGAGTCCTACGAGCAGTACTTC. Its protein product is CSVEDWQTGESYEQYF.

As to this clone: This CDR3 is also generated by other DNA sequences in the sample. The chain combines TRBV7-7 with TRBJ2-3, with 7 positions matching TRBD2. Looked up from germline, CDR1 is SSHAT and CDR2 is FNYEAQ (reference sequence). V lost 1 base, J lost 6 bases, and 10 bases stayed unmatched. The CDR3 is 16 amino acids. CDR3 sequence: CASSLDPSGGADTQYF. The CDR3, as DNA: TGTGCCAGCAGCTTAGACCCTAGCGGTGGTGCGGATACGCAGTATTTT.

The count of this clone is one. The chain couples TRBV6-6 to TRBJ2-2; 10 nucleotides line up with TRBD1. Germline values: CDR1 MNHNY, CDR2 SVGAGI (reference sequence). CDR3 length: 16 amino acids. Trimming cost V 6 bases and J 4 bases; bases outside gene matches: 8. CDR3 sequence: CASRIRDRGITGELFF. CDR3 nucleotides: TGTGCCAGCAGAATCCGGGACAGGGGCATCACCGGGGAGCTGTTTTTT.

As DNA, the CDR3 is TGTGCCAGCTCACATCTGCCGGGACAGGACCTCTCTGGGGCCAACGTCCTGACTTTC. Translated, it gives CASSHLPGQDLSGANVLTF. V usage is TRBV18 and J usage is TRBJ2-6; 8 bases align to TRBD1. From germline, CDR1 is KGHSH and CDR2 LQKENI. The V segment lost 4 bases and the J segment 0 bases; nucleotides outside the gene matches: 11. This CDR3 has 19 amino acids.

V and J are TRBV7-9 and TRBJ2-7, with D possibly matching TRBD2 (6 bases). From germline, CDR1 is SEHNR and CDR2 FQNEAQ (reference sequence). The CDR3 covers 13 residues. Trimming pared 0 bases from V and 7 bases from J, leaving 10 bases between. CDR3 nucleotide sequence: TGTGCCAGCAGCTTAGCGTGGCGGGGAGAGCAGTACTTC. Translation: CASSLAWRGEQYF. The full variable domain, its missing parts supplied by reference TRBV7-9 and TRBJ2-7, is DTGVSQNPRHKITKRGQNVTFRCDPISEHNRLYWYRQTLGQGPEFLTYFQNEAQLEKSRLLSDRFSAERPKGSFSTLEIQRTEQGDSAMYLCASSLAWRGEQYFGPGTRLTVT.

The rearrangement links TRBV15 to TRBJ2-7; TRBD1 aligns across 8 bases. In germline, CDR1 is LNHNV, CDR2 YYDKDF (reference sequence). The CDR3 sequence is 14 residues long. V dropped 2 bases and J dropped 7; count of bases not matched to a gene: 7. The CDR3 sequence is CATSRRQGTEEQYF. The CDR3 coding sequence is TGTGCCACCAGCAGACGACAGGGGACGGAGGAGCAGTACTTC.

The J gene is TRBJ2-7, the V gene TRBV27; 9 nucleotides align to TRBD1. Germline CDR1 MNHEY, CDR2 SMNVEV (reference sequence). V lost 7 bases to trimming and J lost 2 bases; unmatched junction nucleotides: 9. The CDR3 sequence is 15 residues long. The CDR3 DNA is TGTGCCAGCAAAATGCGGACAGGGGCGACCTACGAGCAGTACTTC. Translation gives CASKMRTGATYEQYF.

V gene TRBV6-6 combines with J gene TRBJ2-3; 8 nucleotides agree with TRBD2. CDR1 and CDR2 (germline): MNHNY, SVGAGI (reference sequence). With V trimmed by 1 base and J by 5 bases, 8 bases remained unmatched. This CDR3 spans 16 amino acids. In DNA form, the CDR3 reads TGTGCCAGCAGTTACTTGGGCGGGAGGCGGGTAGATACGCAGTATTTT. Translating it yields CASSYLGGRRVDTQYF.

The V call is TRBV27, the J call TRBJ2-7, with 12 bases matching TRBD2. V lost 5 bases, J lost 7 bases, and 6 bases stayed unmatched. Germline CDR1 is MNHEY and CDR2 is SMNVEV (reference sequence). The length of the CDR3 is 14 residues. CDR3 DNA: TGTGCCAGCAGTATCTCCGGGACTAGCGGGGAGCAGTACTTC. Its translation: CASSISGTSGEQYF.

This clone has a handful of counts. V usage is TRBV29-1 and J usage is TRBJ2-3; D is perhaps TRBD2 (6 bases). V was trimmed by 6 bases and J by 11 bases, leaving 18 bases between them. Germline V CDR1 and CDR2: SQVTM, ANQGSEA. This CDR3 comprises 12 residues. CDR3 bases: TGCAGCGTGGGGCGGGACTGGCTTGAGCAGTATTTT. It specifies CSVGRDWLEQYF.

The table lists this clone with a count of one. This chain connects TRBV5-1 to TRBJ1-1; 7 nucleotides agree with TRBD1. This CDR3 has 16 amino acids. CDR1 and CDR2 (germline): SGHRS, YFSETQ. Trimming removed 3 bases from V and 6 bases from J; junction bases left unmatched: 14. The DNA of the CDR3 is TGCGCCAGCAGCTCGAACCCGACAGGGCCGTTCCCTGAAGCTTTCTTT. Protein sequence: CASSSNPTGPFPEAFF.

This clone has a handful of counts. Its ends do not fully match the called genes, so a read error is possible. CDR3 DNA sequence: TGCGCCAGCAGCCACAGGACAGGGCGTCCCATATATTTT. It codes for CASSHRTGRPIYF. The chain employs TRBV7-2 and TRBJ1-3, with TRBD1 matching 8 bases. This CDR3 is built from 13 residues. CDR1 is SGHTA, CDR2 FQGNSA, per germline.

The J gene is TRBJ1-3, the V gene TRBV7-6; TRBD1 matches at 8 bases. The germline CDR1 and CDR2 sequences are SGHVS and FNYEAQ. The CDR3 spans 15 residues. V lost 0 bases and J lost 4; bases outside the gene matches: 2. The CDR3 loop reads CASSLARDRGNTIYF. In DNA, the CDR3 is TGTGCCAGCAGCTTAGCCCGGGACAGGGGAAACACCATATATTTT.

This chain links TRBV28 with TRBJ2-3; 8 bases align to TRBD1. The CDR3 length is 14 residues. The V gene end was trimmed by 5 bases and the J gene end by 3 bases; junction bases not matched to a gene: 4. Germline CDR1 is MDHEN and CDR2 is SYDVKM. The chain's CDR3 is CASSQTGGTDTQYF. The CDR3 coding sequence is TGTGCCAGCAGTCAAACAGGGGGGACAGATACGCAGTATTTT.

The rearrangement joins TRBV7-9 to TRBJ2-1; TRBD1 agrees at 9 bases. There are 14 residues in the CDR3. J was trimmed by 8 bases and V by 2 bases; bases with no gene match: 4. The germline gives CDR1 SEHNR, CDR2 FQNEAQ (reference sequence). The CDR3 sequence is CASSLRDRVHEQFF. CDR3 bases: TGTGCCAGCAGCTTACGGGACAGGGTTCATGAGCAGTTCTTC.

The rearrangement uses TRBV19 and TRBJ1-5; 8 positions match TRBD1. This CDR3 region has 20 residues. V was pared by 2 bases and J by 0 bases, with 15 bases of the junction left unmatched. Germline CDR1 LNHDA, CDR2 SQIVND (reference sequence). CDR3 region: CASSIQNLDRVLNSNQPQHF. CDR3 DNA sequence: TGTGCCAGTAGTATACAAAACTTGGACAGGGTGTTGAATAGCAATCAGCCCCAGCATTTT. The full variable domain, completed using reference TRBV19 and TRBJ1-5, is DGGITQSPKYLFRKEGQNVTLSCEQNLNHDAMYWYRQDPGQGLRLIYYSQIVNDFQKGDIAEGYSVSREKKESFPLTVTSAQKNPTAFYLCASSIQNLDRVLNSNQPQHFGDGTRLSIL.

This clone has a handful of counts. V usage is TRBV5-6 and J usage is TRBJ1-6; D might be TRBD1 (6 bases). Trimming shortened V by 4 bases and J by 9 bases, and 17 bases separated the two germline ends. Germline V gives CDR1 SGHDT, CDR2 YYEEEE. CDR3 length equals 15 residues. The CDR3 reads CASSPMTGSRSPLHF. The DNA of the CDR3 is TGTGCCAGCAGCCCGATGACAGGTAGCCGTTCACCCCTCCACTTT.

The rearrangement links TRBV7-8 to TRBJ1-2; D unresolved. The CDR3 length is 15 residues. Germline V CDR1 and CDR2: SGHVS, FQNEAQ. The V end was cut by 1 base, the J end by 2 bases, with 11 bases between. The CDR3 DNA sequence: TGTGCCAGCAGCTTAGGATTCGCGCCGAACTATGGCTACACCTTC. The encoded protein is CASSLGFAPNYGYTF.

This clone was seen a single time. This chain uses TRBV5-4 with TRBJ2-3, with TRBD1 identical over 9 bases. Germline V CDR1 and CDR2: SGHNT, YYREEE (reference sequence). Trimming cost V 4 bases and J 1 base; bases outside gene matches: 7. This CDR3 contains 16 residues. The CDR3 spells CASSGYRQGGTDTQYF. As DNA, the CDR3 is TGTGCCAGCAGCGGATATAGACAGGGGGGCACAGATACGCAGTATTTT.

The J gene is TRBJ2-1, the V gene TRBV28; D might be TRBD1 (6 bases). The CDR3 totals 15 residues. The germline V gene encodes CDR1 MDHEN and CDR2 SYDVKM. Trimming removed 4 bases at V and 4 bases at J, with 14 bases between. The CDR3 DNA reads as TGTGCCAGCAGTTCTGGCGGAAGGGGGTACAATGAGCAGTTCTTC. Protein product: CASSSGGRGYNEQFF.

The chain employs TRBV7-9 and TRBJ1-1, with D unresolved. Germline V gene data show CDR1 as SEHNR and CDR2 as FQNEAQ (reference sequence). The CDR3 has 14 amino acids. Deletions cut 0 bases from V and 1 base from J, with 6 bases between. The CDR3 DNA reads TGTGCCAGCAGCTTAGCTGCGCAGAACACTGAAGCTTTCTTT. Residues: CASSLAAQNTEAFF. The entire variable domain, with the rest obtained from reference TRBV7-9 and TRBJ1-1, is as follows: DTGVSQNPRHKITKRGQNVTFRCDPISEHNRLYWYRQTLGQGPEFLTYFQNEAQLEKSRLLSDRFSAERPKGSFSTLEIQRTEQGDSAMYLCASSLAAQNTEAFFGQGTRLTVV.

The V and J genes are TRBV7-2 and TRBJ1-1, with D possibly being TRBD1 (6 bases). V dropped 5 bases and J dropped 1 base, with 8 bases sitting between them. The CDR3 contains 13 residues. Germline CDR1 reads SGHTA; CDR2 reads FQGNSA. This CDR3 is CASSRGQNTEAFF. In DNA form, the CDR3 reads TGTGCCAGCAGCCGGGGACAGAACACTGAAGCTTTCTTT.

The CDR3 loop is CASSPQGGNTEAFF. The DNA for the CDR3 is TGTGCCAGCAGCCCACAGGGGGGGAACACTGAAGCTTTCTTT. The chain links TRBV7-6 to TRBJ1-1, with 8 bases matching TRBD1. V was pared by 5 bases and J by 1 base, with 3 bases of the junction left unmatched. The CDR3 covers 14 residues. Looked up from germline, CDR1 is SGHVS and CDR2 is FNYEAQ.

There are a few counts of this clone. V usage is TRBV9 and J usage is TRBJ1-3, with unresolved D. Germline V lookup: CDR1 SGDLS, CDR2 YYNGEE. V gave up 0 bases and J gave up 2 bases, with 6 bases separating them. This CDR3 contains 14 residues. In nucleotides, the CDR3 is TGTGCCAGCAGCGTAGGGGGAGCTGGAAACACCATATATTTT. Its protein product is CASSVGGAGNTIYF.

The chain couples TRBV9 to TRBJ1-5; D call uncertain. The ends were cut back, 4 bases at V and 0 bases at J, with 14 bases in the middle. CDR3 length: 16 amino acids. The germline gives CDR1 SGDLS, CDR2 YYNGEE. In nucleotides, the CDR3 is TGTGCCAGCAGCCCGTATCCCGACTATAGCAATCAGCCCCAGCATTTT. Protein: CASSPYPDYSNQPQHF.

The rearrangement joins TRBV28 to TRBJ1-3; 7 bases are shared with TRBD1. This CDR3 spans 14 amino acids. Germline V gene lookup returns CDR1 MDHEN and CDR2 SYDVKM. Trimming removed 5 bases from V and 7 bases from J; junction bases left unmatched: 8. The CDR3 sequence is CASSPFAGGNTIYF. The CDR3 nucleotides read TGTGCCAGCAGTCCTTTTGCAGGGGGGAACACCATATATTTT.

This clone came up a few times. The CDR3 spells CASSFLGAGEKLFF. The CDR3 DNA is TGTGCCAGCAGTTTTCTGGGGGCGGGTGAAAAACTGTTTTTT. The chain is built from TRBV27 and TRBJ1-4; a possible D gene is TRBD1 (6 bases). Trimming stripped 3 bases from V and 7 bases from J, with 12 bases between. Germline CDR1 and CDR2: MNHEY and SMNVEV (reference sequence). This CDR3 comprises 14 residues.

This clone was seen a few times. The J gene is TRBJ2-7, the V gene TRBV11-3, with 9 bases matching TRBD1. The CDR3 has 15 residues. V was clipped by 4 bases and J by 5 bases; unmatched bases: 9. Germline V lookup: CDR1 SGHNT, CDR2 YENEEA. The CDR3 nucleotides read TGTGCCAGCAGCTCCGGGACAGGGTCTACGGACGAGCAGTACTTC. It encodes CASSSGTGSTDEQYF.

The chain is built from TRBV7-8 and TRBJ2-3; TRBD1 matches 8 bases. The CDR3 is 16 amino acids. Germline-derived CDR1 and CDR2 are SGHVS and FQNEAQ. The V gene end was trimmed by 2 bases and the J gene end by 0 bases; junction bases not matched to a gene: 4. The CDR3 sequence: CASSLPTGVSTDTQYF. CDR3 sequence (DNA): TGTGCCAGCAGCTTACCGACAGGGGTCAGCACAGATACGCAGTATTTT.

The chain carries TRBV5-8 and TRBJ2-5; TRBD1 agrees at 11 bases. V lost 4 bases to trimming and J lost 5 bases; unmatched junction nucleotides: 10. There are 16 residues in the CDR3. The germline CDR1 and CDR2 sequences are SGHTS and YDEGEE. DNA for the CDR3: TGTGCCAGCAGCCCGGGACAGGGGGTCAGGTGGGAGACCCAGTACTTC. It is translated as CASSPGQGVRWETQYF.